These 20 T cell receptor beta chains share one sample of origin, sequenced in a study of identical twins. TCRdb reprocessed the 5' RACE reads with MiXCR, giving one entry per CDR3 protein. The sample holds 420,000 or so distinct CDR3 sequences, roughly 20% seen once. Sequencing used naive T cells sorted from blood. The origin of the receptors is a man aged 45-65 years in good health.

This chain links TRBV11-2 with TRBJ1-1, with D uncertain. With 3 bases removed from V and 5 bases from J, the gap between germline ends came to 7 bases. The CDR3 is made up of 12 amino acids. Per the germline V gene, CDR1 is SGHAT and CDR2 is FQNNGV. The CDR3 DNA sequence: TGTGCCAGCAGCTTTCGGTGGACTGAAGCTTTCTTT. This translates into CASSFRWTEAFF.

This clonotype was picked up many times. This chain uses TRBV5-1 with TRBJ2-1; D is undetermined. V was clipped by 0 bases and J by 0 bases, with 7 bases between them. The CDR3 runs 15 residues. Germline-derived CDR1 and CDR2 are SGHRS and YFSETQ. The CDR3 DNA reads TGCGCCAGCAGCTTGGTCAGCAGCTCCTACAATGAGCAGTTCTTC. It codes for CASSLVSSSYNEQFF.

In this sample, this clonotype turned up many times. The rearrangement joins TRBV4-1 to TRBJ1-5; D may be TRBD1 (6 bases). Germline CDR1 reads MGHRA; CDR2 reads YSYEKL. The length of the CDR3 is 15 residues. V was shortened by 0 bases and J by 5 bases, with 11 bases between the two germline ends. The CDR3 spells CASSQDGGAHQPQHF. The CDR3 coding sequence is TGCGCCAGCAGCCAAGACGGGGGGGCCCATCAGCCCCAGCATTTT.

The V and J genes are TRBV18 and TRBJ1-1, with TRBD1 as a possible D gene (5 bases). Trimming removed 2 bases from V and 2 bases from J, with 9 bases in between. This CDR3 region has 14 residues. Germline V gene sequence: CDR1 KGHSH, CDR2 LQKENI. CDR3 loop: CASSPKTENTEAFF. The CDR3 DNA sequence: TGTGCCAGCTCACCAAAGACAGAAAACACTGAAGCTTTCTTT.

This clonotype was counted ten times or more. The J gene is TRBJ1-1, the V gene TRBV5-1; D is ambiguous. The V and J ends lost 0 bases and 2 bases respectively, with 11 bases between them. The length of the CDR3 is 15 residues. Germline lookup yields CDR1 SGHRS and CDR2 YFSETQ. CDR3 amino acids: CASSLATDRNTEAFF. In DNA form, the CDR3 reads TGCGCCAGCAGCTTGGCTACAGACCGAAACACTGAAGCTTTCTTT.

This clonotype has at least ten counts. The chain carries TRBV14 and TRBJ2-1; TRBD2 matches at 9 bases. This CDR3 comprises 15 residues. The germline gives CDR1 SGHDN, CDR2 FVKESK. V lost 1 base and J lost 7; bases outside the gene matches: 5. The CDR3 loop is CASSQVPAGGNEQFF. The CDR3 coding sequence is TGTGCCAGCAGCCAAGTCCCAGCGGGAGGTAATGAGCAGTTCTTC.

For the CDR3, the DNA is TGTGCCAGCAGTAGCCCAGGGGGCGAGCAGTACTTC. It translates to CASSSPGGEQYF. V and J are TRBV6-5 and TRBJ2-7; TRBD1 matches 7 bases. The trim removed 5 bases at V and 6 bases at J, leaving 4 bases unmatched. In germline, CDR1 is MNHEY, CDR2 SVGAGI. This CDR3 region has 12 residues.

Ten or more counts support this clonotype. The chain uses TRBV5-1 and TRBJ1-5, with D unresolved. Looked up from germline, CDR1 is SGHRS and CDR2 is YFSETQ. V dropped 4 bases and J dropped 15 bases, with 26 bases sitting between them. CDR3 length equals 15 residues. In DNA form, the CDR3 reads TGCGCCAGCAGCCCGGAGGCCGAAAATAAGCCGTTGGGGCATTTT. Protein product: CASSPEAENKPLGHF.

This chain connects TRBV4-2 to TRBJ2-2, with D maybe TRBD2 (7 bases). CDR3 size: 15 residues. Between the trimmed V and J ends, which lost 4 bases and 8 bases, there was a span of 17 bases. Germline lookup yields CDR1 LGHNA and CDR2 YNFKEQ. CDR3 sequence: CASSPLRGATGELFF. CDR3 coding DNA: TGTGCCAGCAGCCCCCTACGGGGGGCCACGGGGGAGCTGTTTTTT.

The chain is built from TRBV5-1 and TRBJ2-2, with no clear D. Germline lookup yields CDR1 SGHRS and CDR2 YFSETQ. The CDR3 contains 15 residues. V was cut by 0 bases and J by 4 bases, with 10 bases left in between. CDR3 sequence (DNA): TGCGCCAGCAGCTTGGCCGGACCTTTCACCGGGGAGCTGTTTTTT. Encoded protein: CASSLAGPFTGELFF. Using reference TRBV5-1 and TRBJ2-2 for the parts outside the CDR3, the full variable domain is KAGVTQTPRYLIKTRGQQVTLSCSPISGHRSVSWYQQTPGQGLQFLFEYFSETQRNKGNFPGRFSGRQFSNSRSEMNVSTLELGDSALYLCASSLAGPFTGELFFGEGSRLTVL.

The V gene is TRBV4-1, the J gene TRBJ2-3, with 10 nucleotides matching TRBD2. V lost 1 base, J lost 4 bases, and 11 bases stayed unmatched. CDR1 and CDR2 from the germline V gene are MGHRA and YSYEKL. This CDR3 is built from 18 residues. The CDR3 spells CASSQVAGGAPGADTQYF. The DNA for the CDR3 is TGCGCCAGCAGCCAAGTAGCGGGGGGTGCGCCTGGGGCAGATACGCAGTATTTT.

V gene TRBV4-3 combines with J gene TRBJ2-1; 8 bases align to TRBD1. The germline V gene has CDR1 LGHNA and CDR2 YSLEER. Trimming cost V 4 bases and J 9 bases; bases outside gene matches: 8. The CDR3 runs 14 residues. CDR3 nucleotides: TGCGCCAGCAGCCTGGACAGGGCAACAGTTGAGCAGTTCTTC. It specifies CASSLDRATVEQFF.

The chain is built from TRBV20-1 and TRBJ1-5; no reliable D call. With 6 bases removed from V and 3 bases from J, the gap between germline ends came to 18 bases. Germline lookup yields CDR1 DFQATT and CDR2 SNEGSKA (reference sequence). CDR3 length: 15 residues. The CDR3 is CSAKDKGWYNQPQHF. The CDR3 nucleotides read TGCAGTGCCAAAGACAAAGGGTGGTACAATCAGCCCCAGCATTTT.

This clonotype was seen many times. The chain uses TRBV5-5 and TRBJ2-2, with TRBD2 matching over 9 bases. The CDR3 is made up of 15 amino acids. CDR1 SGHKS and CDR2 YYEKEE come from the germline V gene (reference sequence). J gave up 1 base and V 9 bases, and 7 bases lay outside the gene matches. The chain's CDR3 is CAIGSGSENTGELFF. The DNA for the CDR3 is TGTGCCATTGGTAGCGGGAGCGAGAACACCGGGGAGCTGTTTTTT.

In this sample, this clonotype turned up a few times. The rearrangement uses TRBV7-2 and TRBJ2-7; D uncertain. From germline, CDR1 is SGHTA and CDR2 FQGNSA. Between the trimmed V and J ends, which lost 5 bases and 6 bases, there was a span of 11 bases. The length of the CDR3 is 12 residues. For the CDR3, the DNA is TGTGCCAGCAGCCCCGATCGATTCGAGCAGTACTTC. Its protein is CASSPDRFEQYF.

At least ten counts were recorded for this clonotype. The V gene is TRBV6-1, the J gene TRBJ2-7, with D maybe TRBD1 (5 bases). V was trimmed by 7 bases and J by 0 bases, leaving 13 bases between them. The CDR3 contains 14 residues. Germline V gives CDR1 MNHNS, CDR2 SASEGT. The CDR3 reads CASTMTVYSYEQYF. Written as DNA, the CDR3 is TGTGCCAGCACCATGACAGTTTACTCCTACGAGCAGTACTTC.

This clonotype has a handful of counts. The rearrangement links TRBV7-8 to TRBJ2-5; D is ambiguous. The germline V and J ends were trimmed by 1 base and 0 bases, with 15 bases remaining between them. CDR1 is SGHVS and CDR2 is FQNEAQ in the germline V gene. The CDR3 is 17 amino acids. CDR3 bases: TGTGCCAGCAGCTTAGTCGTAGCAGTCAAGTACCAAGAGACCCAGTACTTC. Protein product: CASSLVVAVKYQETQYF.

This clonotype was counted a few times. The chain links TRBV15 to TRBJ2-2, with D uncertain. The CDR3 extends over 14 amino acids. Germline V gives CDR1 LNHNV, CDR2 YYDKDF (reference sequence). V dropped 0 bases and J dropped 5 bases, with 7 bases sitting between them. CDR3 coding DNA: TGTGCCACCAGCAGAGATCCTTGGACCGGGGAGCTGTTTTTT. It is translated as CATSRDPWTGELFF.

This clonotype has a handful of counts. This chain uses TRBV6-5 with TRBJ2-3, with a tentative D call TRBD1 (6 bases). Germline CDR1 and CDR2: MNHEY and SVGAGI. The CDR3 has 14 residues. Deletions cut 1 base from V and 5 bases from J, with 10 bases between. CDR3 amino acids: CASSYFQGKDTQYF. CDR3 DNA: TGTGCCAGCAGTTACTTCCAGGGGAAAGATACGCAGTATTTT.

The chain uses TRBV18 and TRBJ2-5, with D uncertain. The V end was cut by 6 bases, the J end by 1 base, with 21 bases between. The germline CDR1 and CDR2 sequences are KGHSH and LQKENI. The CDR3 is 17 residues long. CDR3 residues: CASSSLHGMDLQETQYF. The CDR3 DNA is TGTGCCAGCTCCTCTCTTCACGGAATGGACCTCCAAGAGACCCAGTACTTC.